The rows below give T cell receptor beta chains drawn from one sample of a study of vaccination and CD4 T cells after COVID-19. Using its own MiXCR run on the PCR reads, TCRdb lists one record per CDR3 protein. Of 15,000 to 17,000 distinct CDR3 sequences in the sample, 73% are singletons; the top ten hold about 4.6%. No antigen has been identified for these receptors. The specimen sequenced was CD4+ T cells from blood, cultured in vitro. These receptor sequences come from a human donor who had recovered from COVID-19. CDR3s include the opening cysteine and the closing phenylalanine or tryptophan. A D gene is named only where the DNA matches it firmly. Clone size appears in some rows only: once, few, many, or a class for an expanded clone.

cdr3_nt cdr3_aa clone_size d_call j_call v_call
TGCAGTGCTAGAGAAACGACAGGGAGACGTTATGGCTACACCTTC CSARETTGRRYGYTF . TRBD1 TRBJ1-2 TRBV20-1
TGTGCCAGCTTGAAGGACCTACAGGGTTATAGCAATCAGCCCCAGCATTTT CASLKDLQGYSNQPQHF . . TRBJ1-5 TRBV6-1
TGCAGTGCTAGAGACGGGGACAGGGGGACAGATACGCAGTATTTT CSARDGDRGTDTQYF . TRBD1 TRBJ2-3 TRBV20-1
TGTGCCAGCAGCTCCCTTAAGGGTGAGCAGTTCTTC CASSSLKGEQFF . . TRBJ2-1 TRBV7-2
TGTGCCACCAGTGGCCCTGGGCAGGGACGTGGCTACACCTTC CATSGPGQGRGYTF . . TRBJ1-2 TRBV24-1
TGCGCCAGCAGCCAAGACAGGGGGCGGGCAACCAAAAACATTCAGTACTTC CASSQDRGRATKNIQYF . TRBD1 TRBJ2-4 TRBV4-3
TGTGCCAGCAGTTTATCTCGACAGTTTAACAATCAGCCCCAGCATTTT CASSLSRQFNNQPQHF . . TRBJ1-5 TRBV6-5
TGCAGTGCTAGTGAGAAGATGGGAGCTTTCTTT CSASEKMGAFF . . TRBJ1-1 TRBV20-1
TGTGCCAGCAGCTTATCGCGGGATGAGCAGTTCTTC CASSLSRDEQFF . . TRBJ2-1 TRBV7-2
TGTGCCAGCAGCCCGGACAGTAATTCACCCCTCCACTTT CASSPDSNSPLHF . . TRBJ1-6 TRBV7-2
TGCGCCAGCAGCCTTTTGCCGGGGGGGGAGCAGTACTTC CASSLLPGGEQYF . TRBD2 TRBJ2-7 TRBV4-1
TGTGCCAGCAGTTTCCAGGGGGGGGGTAGGGAGGGCCTCACAGATACGCAGTATTTT CASSFQGGGREGLTDTQYF once . TRBJ2-3 TRBV28
TGTGCCAGCAGCAGGACAGCATCGCAAGAGACCCAGTACTTC CASSRTASQETQYF . . TRBJ2-5 TRBV6-1
TGCAGTGCTAGCCCCGGGACAGGGCGAGGCACTGAAGCTTTCTTT CSASPGTGRGTEAFF . TRBD1 TRBJ1-1 TRBV20-1
TGTGCCAGCAGCTTATCAGGGACTCCAGCTAACTATGGCTACACCTTC CASSLSGTPANYGYTF . . TRBJ1-2 TRBV7-9
TGTGCCAGCAGTGGGGCAGGGACAGGGGCAAACATTCAGTACTTC CASSGAGTGANIQYF . TRBD1 TRBJ2-4 TRBV6-1
TGTGCCACCAGCCAAGGGACAGGGGGCTATCAGCCCCAGCATTTT CATSQGTGGYQPQHF . TRBD1 TRBJ1-5 TRBV15
TGTGCCAGTAGTGAAGGGGGCACAGGGGGCTACGGCTACACCTTC CASSEGGTGGYGYTF few TRBD1 TRBJ1-2 TRBV19
TGTGCCAGCAGAGGGACGGAAGCCTACGAGCAGTACTTC CASRGTEAYEQYF . . TRBJ2-7 TRBV6-1
TGTGCCAGTAGTACCTGGACAGGGTCGAACACCGGGGAGCTGTTTTTT CASSTWTGSNTGELFF . TRBD1 TRBJ2-2 TRBV19
TGTGCCAGCAGCTTGGGGGGTGTAAACACTGAAGCTTTCTTT CASSLGGVNTEAFF . . TRBJ1-1 TRBV7-8
TGTGCCAGCAGCCCTAGACAGGGTCGGGGCACTGAAGCTTTCTTT CASSPRQGRGTEAFF . TRBD1 TRBJ1-1 TRBV7-2
TGTGCCAGCAAATACAGGGGCGGTTCACCCCTCCACTTT CASKYRGGSPLHF . TRBD1 TRBJ1-6 TRBV28
TGTGCCAGCAGTTACAAGGGTCTGAGCACAGATACGCAGTATTTT CASSYKGLSTDTQYF . . TRBJ2-3 TRBV27
TGTGCCAGCAGTGTACAGGAGCGCCGGTATTTT CASSVQERRYF . . TRBJ1-3 TRBV6-1
TGTGCCAGCAGGGGTGTACAGGGGAGAATCGCTGAAGCTTTCTTT CASRGVQGRIAEAFF . TRBD1 TRBJ1-1 TRBV6-2/TRBV6-3
TGTGCCAGCAGCCGGACTAGCGATGAGCAGTTCTTC CASSRTSDEQFF . TRBD2 TRBJ2-1 TRBV7-6
TGCAGTGCTAGAGATTATACTAGCGGGAAAATTTACGAGCAGTACTTC CSARDYTSGKIYEQYF . TRBD2 TRBJ2-7 TRBV20-1
TGCGCCAGCAGCCAAGATAGGGGGAGGGGAAACACCATATATTTT CASSQDRGRGNTIYF . . TRBJ1-3 TRBV4-3
TGTGCCAGCTCAGGCGGGCTAAGTCTGGACACTGAAGCTTTCTTT CASSGGLSLDTEAFF . . TRBJ1-1 TRBV18
TGTGCCAGCAGCTTAGTTTTGGGGCCCACCGGGGAGCTGTTTTTT CASSLVLGPTGELFF . . TRBJ2-2 TRBV7-2
TGTGCCAGCTCGGGACTCAGCACAGATACGCAGTATTTT CASSGLSTDTQYF . . TRBJ2-3 TRBV6-1
TGCAGTGCTGCCGGGACTAGCGGGCATAGCTCCTACGAGCAGTACTTC CSAAGTSGHSSYEQYF few TRBD2 TRBJ2-7 TRBV20-1
TGCAGTGCTAGGACGGGGCGGGGACGCACAGATACGCAGTATTTT CSARTGRGRTDTQYF . . TRBJ2-3 TRBV20-1
TGTGCCAGCAGCTTAGATACCGGCCCTAATCAGCCCCAGCATTTT CASSLDTGPNQPQHF . . TRBJ1-5 TRBV11-2
TGTGCCAGCAGTTTTGACAGGAGCATGGGCGGCTACACCTTC CASSFDRSMGGYTF . . TRBJ1-2 TRBV27
TGTGCCAGCTACCAATGGGGGGGAAATTCACCCCTCCACTTT CASYQWGGNSPLHF . . TRBJ1-6 TRBV15
TGTGCCAGCAGTTTTAGTCGGGTCCTACGTAACTATGGCTACACCTTC CASSFSRVLRNYGYTF . . TRBJ1-2 TRBV28
TGTGCCAGTAGTATTTTAGGACAGGCCGTAAATCAGCCCCAGCATTTT CASSILGQAVNQPQHF . TRBD1 TRBJ1-5 TRBV19
TGCAGTGCTAGATCTATTAGCGGGAGGGCCGCAGATACGCAGTATTTT CSARSISGRAADTQYF few TRBD2 TRBJ2-3 TRBV20-1
TGTGCCAGATGCGGGTATCCGGAAGCTTTCTTT CARCGYPEAFF . . TRBJ1-1 TRBV6-1
TGCGCCAGCAGCCAAGCTGTGGGTCAGCCCCAGCATTTT CASSQAVGQPQHF . . TRBJ1-5 TRBV4-3
TGTGCTAGCAGCCCTTACCCCCAGACAGGTGGAATGAGTGGCTACACCTTC CASSPYPQTGGMSGYTF . . TRBJ1-2 TRBV7-6
TGCAGTGCTAGAGAGTTTCAGGGTGGGGGCTACACCTTC CSAREFQGGGYTF . . TRBJ1-2 TRBV20-1
TGTGCCAGCAGCCGCGGCTGGGGGTATAGCACAGATACGCAGTATTTT CASSRGWGYSTDTQYF . . TRBJ2-3 TRBV14
TGTGCCAGTAGTATCGCCATATCATATGGCTACACCTTC CASSIAISYGYTF . . TRBJ1-2 TRBV19
TGCAGTGCTGCCAAAGACAGGGGGATTGGCTACACCTTC CSAAKDRGIGYTF . TRBD1 TRBJ1-2 TRBV20-1
TGCAGTGCTAGTAGGGAGATTCTCTATGGCTACACCTTC CSASREILYGYTF few . TRBJ1-2 TRBV20-1
TGTGCCAGCAGGGACGGTAGCAATCAGCCCCAGCATTTT CASRDGSNQPQHF . . TRBJ1-5 TRBV28
TGTGCCAGCAGCTCAGGTGGCCATCAGCCCCAGCATTTT CASSSGGHQPQHF . . TRBJ1-5 TRBV11-2
TGCAGTGCCCTGACAGGGAAGACTGAAGCTTTCTTT CSALTGKTEAFF once TRBD1 TRBJ1-1 TRBV20-1
TGTGCCAGCAGTTTATATCCGGGTACCTATGGCTACACCTTC CASSLYPGTYGYTF . . TRBJ1-2 TRBV28
TGCAGTGCTAGGGGGGCTAGGACCCCACCAACGAACATTCAGTACTTC CSARGARTPPTNIQYF . . TRBJ2-4 TRBV20-1
TGTGCCTGGAGTGGACTGTGGAGGGCCACGACGTTTGAGCAGTACTTC CAWSGLWRATTFEQYF . . TRBJ2-7 TRBV30
TGCAGTGCTACCGGTGACCGTCTGGGGGAGCTGTTTTTT CSATGDRLGELFF . . TRBJ2-2 TRBV20-1
TGTGCCACCAGTGAACCCACCGGACTAGCGGGAGGGGAGACCCAGTACTTC CATSEPTGLAGGETQYF . TRBD2 TRBJ2-5 TRBV24-1